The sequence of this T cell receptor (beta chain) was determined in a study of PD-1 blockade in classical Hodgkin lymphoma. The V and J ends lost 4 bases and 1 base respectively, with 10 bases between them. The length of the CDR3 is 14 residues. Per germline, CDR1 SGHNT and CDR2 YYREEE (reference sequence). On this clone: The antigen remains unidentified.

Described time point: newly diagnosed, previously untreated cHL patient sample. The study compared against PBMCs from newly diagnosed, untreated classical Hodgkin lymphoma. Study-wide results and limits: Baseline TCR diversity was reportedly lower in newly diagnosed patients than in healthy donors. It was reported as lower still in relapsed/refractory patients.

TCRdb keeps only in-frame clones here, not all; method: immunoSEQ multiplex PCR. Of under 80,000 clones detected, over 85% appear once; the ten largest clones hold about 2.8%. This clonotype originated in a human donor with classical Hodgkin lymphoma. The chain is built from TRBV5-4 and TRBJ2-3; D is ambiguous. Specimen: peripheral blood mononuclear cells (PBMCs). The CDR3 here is CASSPDPRTDTQYF. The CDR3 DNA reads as TGTGCCAGCAGCCCAGACCCACGCACAGATACGCAGTATTTT.